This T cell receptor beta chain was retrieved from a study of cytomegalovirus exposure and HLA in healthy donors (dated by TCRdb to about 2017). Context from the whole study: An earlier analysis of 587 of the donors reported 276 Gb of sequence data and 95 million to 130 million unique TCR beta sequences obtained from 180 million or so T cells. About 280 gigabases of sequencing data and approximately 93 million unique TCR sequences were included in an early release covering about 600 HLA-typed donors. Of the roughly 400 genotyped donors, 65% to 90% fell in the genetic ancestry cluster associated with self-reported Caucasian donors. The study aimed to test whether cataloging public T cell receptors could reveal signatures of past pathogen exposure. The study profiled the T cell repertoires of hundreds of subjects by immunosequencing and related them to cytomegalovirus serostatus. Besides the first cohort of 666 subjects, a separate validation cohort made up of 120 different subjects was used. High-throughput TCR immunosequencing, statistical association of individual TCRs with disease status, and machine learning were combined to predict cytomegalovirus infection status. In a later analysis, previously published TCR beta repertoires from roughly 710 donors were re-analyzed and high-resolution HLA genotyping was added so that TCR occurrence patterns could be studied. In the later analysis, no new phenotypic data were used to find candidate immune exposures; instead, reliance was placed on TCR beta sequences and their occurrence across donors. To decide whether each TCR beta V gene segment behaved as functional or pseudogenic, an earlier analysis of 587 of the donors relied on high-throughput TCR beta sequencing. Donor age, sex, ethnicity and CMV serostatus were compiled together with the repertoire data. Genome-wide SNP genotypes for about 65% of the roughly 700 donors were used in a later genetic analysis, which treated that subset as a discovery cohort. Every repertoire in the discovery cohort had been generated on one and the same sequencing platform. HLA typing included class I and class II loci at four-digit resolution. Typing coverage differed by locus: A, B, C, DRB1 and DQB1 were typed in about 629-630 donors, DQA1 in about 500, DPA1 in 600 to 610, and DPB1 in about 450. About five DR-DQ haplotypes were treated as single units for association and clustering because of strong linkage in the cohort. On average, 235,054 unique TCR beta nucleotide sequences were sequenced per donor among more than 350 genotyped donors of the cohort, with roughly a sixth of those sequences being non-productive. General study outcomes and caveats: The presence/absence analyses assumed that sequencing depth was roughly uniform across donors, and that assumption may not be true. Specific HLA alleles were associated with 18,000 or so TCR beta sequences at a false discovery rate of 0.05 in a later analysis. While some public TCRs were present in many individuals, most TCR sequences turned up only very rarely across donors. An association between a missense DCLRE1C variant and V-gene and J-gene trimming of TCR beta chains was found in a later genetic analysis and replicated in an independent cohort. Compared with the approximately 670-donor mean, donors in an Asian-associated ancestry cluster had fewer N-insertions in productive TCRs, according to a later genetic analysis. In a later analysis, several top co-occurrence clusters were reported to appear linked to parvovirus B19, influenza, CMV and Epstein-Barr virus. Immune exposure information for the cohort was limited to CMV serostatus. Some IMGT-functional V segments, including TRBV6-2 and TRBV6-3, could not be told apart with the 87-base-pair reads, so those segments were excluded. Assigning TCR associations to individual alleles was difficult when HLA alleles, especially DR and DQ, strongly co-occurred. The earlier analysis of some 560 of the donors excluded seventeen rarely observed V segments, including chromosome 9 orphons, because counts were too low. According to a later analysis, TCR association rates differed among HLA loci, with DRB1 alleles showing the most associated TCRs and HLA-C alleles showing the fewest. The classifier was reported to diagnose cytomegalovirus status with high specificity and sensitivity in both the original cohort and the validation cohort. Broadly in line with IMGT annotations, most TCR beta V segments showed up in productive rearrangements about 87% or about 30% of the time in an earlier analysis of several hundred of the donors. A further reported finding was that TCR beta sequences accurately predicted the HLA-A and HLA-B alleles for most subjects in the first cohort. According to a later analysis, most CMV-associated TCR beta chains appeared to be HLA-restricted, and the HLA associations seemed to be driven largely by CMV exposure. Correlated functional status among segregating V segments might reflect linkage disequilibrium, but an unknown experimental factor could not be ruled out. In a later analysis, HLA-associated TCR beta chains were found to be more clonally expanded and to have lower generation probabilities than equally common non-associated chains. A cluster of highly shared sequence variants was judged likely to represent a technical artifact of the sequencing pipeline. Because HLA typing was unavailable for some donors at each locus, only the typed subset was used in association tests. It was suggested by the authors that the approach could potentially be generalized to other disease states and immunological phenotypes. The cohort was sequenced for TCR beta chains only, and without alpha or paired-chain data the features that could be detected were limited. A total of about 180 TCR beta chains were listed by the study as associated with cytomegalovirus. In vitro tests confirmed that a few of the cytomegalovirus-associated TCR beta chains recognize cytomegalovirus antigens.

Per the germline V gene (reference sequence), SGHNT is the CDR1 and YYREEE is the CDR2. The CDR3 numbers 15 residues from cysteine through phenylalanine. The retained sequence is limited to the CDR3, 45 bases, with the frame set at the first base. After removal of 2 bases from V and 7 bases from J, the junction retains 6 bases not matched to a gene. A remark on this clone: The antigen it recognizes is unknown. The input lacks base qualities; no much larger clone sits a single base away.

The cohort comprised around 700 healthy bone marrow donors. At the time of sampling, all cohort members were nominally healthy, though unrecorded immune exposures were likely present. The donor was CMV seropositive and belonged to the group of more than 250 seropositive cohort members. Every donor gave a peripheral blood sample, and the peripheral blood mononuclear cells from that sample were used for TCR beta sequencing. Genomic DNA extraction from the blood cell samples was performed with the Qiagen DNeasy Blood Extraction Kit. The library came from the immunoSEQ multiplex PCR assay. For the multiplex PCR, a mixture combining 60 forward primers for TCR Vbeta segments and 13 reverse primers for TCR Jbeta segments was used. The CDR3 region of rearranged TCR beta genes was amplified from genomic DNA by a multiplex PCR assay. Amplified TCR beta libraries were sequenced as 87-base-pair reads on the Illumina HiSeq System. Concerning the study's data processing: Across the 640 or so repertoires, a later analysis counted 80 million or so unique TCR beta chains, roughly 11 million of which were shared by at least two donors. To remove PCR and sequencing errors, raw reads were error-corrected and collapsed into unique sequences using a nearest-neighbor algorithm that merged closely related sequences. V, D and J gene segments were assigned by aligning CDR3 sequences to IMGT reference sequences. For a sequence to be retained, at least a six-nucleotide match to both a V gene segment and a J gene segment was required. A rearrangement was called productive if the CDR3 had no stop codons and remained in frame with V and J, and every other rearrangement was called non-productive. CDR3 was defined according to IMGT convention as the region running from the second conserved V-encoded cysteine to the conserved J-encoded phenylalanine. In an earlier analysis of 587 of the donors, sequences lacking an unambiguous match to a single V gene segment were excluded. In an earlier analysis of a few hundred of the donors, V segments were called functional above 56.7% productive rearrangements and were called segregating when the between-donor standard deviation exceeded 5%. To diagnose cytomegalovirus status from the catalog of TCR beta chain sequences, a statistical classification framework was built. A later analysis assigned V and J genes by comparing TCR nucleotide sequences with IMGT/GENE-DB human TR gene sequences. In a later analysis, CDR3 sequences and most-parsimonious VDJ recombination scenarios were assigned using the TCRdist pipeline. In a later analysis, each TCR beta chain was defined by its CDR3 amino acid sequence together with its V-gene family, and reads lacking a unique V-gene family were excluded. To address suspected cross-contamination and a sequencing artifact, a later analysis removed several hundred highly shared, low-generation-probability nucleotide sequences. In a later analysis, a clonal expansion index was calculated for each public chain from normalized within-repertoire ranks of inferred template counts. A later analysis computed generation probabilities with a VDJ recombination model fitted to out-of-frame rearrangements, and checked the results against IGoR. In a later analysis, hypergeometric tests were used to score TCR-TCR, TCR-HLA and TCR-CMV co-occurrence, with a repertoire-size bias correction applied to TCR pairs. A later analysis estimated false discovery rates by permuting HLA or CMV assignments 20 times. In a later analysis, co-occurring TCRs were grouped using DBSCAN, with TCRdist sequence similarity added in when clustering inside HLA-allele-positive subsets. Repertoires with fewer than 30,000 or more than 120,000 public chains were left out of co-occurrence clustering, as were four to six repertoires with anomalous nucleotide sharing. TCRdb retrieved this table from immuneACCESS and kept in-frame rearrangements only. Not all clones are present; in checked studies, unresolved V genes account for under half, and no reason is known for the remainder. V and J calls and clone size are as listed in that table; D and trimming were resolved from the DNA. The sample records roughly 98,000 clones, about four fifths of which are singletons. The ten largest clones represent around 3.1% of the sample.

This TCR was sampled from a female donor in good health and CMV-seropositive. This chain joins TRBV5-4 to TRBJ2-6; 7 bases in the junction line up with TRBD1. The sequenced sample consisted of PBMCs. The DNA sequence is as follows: TGTGCCAGCAGCTTCAAGGGGGCGAGTGCCAACGTCCTGACTTTC. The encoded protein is CASSFKGASANVLTF.